What follows is one T cell receptor (beta chain) and its context. The TCR beta libraries used approximately 2 micrograms of genomic DNA that came from cryopreserved PBMCs. This entry belongs to a study of cytotoxic CD8 clonotypes in ibrutinib-treated CLL. Generated by immunoSEQ multiplex PCR, the TCRdb table keeps only in-frame clones and is missing some. Among approximately 200,000 clones listed, about two thirds were seen once. Germline lookup yields CDR1 LNHNV and CDR2 YYDKDF (reference sequence). This CDR3 is 14 amino acids long. Trimming left V 1 base short and J 1 base short, with 8 bases between.

Sequencing used PBMCs, obtained after 24 months of ibrutinib treatment. This receptor was obtained from a human donor with chronic lymphocytic leukemia. The chain recombines TRBV15 with TRBJ2-7; D gene ambiguous. The DNA of the CDR3 is TGTGCCACCAGCAGAGGCCAGGTATCCTACGAGCAGTACTTC. It codes for CATSRGQVSYEQYF.